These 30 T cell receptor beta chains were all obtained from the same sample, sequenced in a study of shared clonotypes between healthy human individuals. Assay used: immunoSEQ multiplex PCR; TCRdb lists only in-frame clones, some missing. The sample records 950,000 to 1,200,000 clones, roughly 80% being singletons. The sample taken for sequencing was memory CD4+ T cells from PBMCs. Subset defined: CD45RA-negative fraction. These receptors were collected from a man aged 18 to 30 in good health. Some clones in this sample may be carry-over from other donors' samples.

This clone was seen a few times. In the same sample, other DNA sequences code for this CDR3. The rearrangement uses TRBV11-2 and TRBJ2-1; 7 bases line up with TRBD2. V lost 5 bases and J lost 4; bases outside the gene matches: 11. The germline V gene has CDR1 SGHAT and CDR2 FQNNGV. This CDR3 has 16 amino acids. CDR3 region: CASSPRLAGLYNEQFF. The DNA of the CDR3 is TGTGCCAGCAGCCCCCGTTTGGCGGGACTATACAATGAGCAGTTCTTC.

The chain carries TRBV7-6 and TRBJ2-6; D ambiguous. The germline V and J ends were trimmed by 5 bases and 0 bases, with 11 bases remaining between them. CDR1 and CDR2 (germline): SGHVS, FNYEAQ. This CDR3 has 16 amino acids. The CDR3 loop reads CASSITPPSGANVLTF. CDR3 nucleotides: TGTGCCAGCAGCATAACCCCGCCCTCTGGGGCCAACGTCCTGACTTTC.

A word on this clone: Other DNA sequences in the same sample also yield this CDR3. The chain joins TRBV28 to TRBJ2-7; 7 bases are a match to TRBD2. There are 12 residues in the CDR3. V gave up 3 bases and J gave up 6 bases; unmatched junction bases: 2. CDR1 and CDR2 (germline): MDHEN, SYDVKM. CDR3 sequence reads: CASSFSGGEQYF. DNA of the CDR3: TGTGCCAGCAGTTTCTCGGGGGGCGAGCAGTACTTC.

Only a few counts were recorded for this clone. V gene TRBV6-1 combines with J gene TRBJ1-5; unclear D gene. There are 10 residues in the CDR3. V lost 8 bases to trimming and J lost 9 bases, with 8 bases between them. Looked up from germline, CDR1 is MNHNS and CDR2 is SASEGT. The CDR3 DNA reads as TGTGCCAGCGGGGATAGGCCCCAGCATTTT. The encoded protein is CASGDRPQHF.

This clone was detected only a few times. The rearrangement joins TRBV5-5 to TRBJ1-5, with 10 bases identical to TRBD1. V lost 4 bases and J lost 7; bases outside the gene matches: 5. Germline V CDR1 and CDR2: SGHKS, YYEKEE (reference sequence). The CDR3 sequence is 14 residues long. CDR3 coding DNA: TGTGCCAGCAGCCTGACAGGGGGCCGGCAGCCCCAGCATTTT. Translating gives CASSLTGGRQPQHF.

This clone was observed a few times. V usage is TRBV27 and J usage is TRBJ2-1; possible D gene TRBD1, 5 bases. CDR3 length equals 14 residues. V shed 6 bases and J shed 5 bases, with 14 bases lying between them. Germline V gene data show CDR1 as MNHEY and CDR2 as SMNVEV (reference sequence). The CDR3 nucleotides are TGTGCCAGCAGCCTGGAGACAGTCAACAATGAGCAGTTCTTC. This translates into CASSLETVNNEQFF.

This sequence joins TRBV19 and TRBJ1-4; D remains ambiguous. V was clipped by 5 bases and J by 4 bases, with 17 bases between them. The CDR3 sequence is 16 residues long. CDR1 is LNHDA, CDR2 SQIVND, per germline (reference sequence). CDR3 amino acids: CASSGWRAEGNEKLFF. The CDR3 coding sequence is TGTGCCAGTAGTGGTTGGAGGGCCGAAGGTAATGAAAAACTGTTTTTT.

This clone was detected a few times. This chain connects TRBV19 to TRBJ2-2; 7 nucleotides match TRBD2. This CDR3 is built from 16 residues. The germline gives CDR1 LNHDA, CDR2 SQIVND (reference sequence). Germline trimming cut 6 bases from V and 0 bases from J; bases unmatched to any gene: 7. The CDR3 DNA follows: TGTGCCAGTAGCTCAGCTAGCGGTACGAACACCGGGGAGCTGTTTTTT. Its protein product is CASSSASGTNTGELFF.

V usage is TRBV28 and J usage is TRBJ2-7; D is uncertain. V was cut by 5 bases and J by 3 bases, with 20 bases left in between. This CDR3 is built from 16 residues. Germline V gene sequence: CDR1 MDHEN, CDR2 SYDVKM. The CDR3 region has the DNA TGTGCCAGCAGTGTGCCCAGGTTTTCCACTCGCTACGAGCAGTACTTC. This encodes CASSVPRFSTRYEQYF.

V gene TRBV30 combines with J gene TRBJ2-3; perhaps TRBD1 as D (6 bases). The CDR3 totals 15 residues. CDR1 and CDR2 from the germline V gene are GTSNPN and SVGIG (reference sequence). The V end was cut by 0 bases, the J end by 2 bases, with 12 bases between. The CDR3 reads CAWSVGGTITDTQYF. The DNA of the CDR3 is TGTGCCTGGAGTGTAGGGGGTACAATCACAGATACGCAGTATTTT.

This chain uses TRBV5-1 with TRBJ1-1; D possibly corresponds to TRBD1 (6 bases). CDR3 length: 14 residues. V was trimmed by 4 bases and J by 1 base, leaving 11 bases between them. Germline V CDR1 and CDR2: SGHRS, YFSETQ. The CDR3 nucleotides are TGCGCCAGCAGCCCTGGGACATCGAACACTGAAGCTTTCTTT. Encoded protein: CASSPGTSNTEAFF.

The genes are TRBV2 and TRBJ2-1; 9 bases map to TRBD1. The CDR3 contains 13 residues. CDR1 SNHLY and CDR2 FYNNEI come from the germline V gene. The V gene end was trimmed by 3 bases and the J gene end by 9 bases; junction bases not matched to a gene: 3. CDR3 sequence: CASSDVDRGEQFF. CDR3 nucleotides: TGTGCCAGCAGTGACGTGGACAGGGGTGAGCAGTTCTTC.

This CDR3 reads CASGSPGLAEGEQYF. CDR3 DNA: TGCGCCAGCGGTTCTCCGGGACTAGCGGAGGGCGAGCAGTACTTC. The chain has TRBV5-1 and TRBJ2-7; TRBD2 matches 11 bases. The CDR3 covers 15 residues. With 7 bases clipped from V and 6 bases from J, the junction kept 12 bases outside the gene matches. Germline CDR1 reads SGHRS; CDR2 reads YFSETQ.

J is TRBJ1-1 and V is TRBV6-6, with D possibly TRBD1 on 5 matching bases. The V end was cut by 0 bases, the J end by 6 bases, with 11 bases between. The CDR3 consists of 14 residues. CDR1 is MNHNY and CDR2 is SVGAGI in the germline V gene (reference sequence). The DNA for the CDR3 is TGTGCCAGCAGTTACTCGAAGGGGCCAGCTGAAGCTTTCTTT. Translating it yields CASSYSKGPAEAFF.

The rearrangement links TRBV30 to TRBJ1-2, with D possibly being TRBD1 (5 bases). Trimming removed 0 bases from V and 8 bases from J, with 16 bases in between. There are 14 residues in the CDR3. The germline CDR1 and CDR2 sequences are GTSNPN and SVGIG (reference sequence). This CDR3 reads CAWSVPRQGRGYTF. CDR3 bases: TGTGCCTGGAGTGTACCCCGCCAGGGCAGGGGCTACACCTTC.

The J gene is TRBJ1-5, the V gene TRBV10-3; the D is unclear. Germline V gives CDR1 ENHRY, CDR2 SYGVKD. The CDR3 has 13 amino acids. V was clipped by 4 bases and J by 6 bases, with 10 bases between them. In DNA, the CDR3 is TGTGCCATCAGTGCCCTGGTAGCTCAGCCCCAGCATTTT. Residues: CAISALVAQPQHF.

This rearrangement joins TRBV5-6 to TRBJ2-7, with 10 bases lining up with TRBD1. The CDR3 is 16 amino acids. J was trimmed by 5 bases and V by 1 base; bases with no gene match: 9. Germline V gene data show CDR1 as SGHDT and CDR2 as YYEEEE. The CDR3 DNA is TGTGCCAGCAGCTTGACCGTGACAGGGGGCATCGACGAGCAGTACTTC. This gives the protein CASSLTVTGGIDEQYF.

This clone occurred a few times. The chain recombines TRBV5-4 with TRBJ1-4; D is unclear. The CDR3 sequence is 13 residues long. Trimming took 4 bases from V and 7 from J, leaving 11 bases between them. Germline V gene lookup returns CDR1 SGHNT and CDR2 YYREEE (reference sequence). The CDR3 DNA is TGTGCCAGCAGCGGCCGGGAGAGTGAAAAACTGTTTTTT. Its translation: CASSGRESEKLFF.

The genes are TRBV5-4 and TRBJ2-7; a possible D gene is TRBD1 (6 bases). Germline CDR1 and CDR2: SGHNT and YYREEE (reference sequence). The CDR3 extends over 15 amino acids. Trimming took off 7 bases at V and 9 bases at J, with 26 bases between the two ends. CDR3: CASFPRGTQYNRQYF. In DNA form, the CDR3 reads TGTGCCAGCTTCCCAAGGGGGACCCAATATAACAGGCAGTACTTC.

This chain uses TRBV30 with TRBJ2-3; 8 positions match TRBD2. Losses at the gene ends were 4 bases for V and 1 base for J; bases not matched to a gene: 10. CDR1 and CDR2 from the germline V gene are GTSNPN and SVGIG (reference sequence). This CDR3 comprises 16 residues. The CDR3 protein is CAWKGLAGRGTDTQYF. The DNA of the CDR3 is TGTGCCTGGAAAGGGTTAGCGGGAAGGGGCACAGATACGCAGTATTTT. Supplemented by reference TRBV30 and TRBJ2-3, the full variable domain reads SQTIHQWPATLVQPVGSPLSLECTVEGTSNPNLYWYRQAAGRGLQLLFYSVGIGQISSEVPQNLSASRPQDRQFILSSKKLLLSDSGFYLCAWKGLAGRGTDTQYFGPGTRLTVL.

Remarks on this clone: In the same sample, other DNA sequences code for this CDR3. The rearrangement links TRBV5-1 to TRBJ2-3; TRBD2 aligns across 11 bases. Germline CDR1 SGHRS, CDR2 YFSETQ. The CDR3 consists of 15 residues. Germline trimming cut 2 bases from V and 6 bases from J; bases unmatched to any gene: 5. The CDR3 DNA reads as TGCGCCAGCAGCTTAGTAGCGGGAGGGGCCGATACGCAGTATTTT. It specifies CASSLVAGGADTQYF.

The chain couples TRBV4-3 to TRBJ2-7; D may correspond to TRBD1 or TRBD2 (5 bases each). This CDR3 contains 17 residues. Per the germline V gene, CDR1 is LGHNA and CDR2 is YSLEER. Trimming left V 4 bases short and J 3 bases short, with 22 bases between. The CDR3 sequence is CASSRLVGVNTGYEQYF. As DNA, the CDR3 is TGCGCCAGCAGCCGCCTAGTGGGGGTGAATACTGGCTACGAGCAGTACTTC.

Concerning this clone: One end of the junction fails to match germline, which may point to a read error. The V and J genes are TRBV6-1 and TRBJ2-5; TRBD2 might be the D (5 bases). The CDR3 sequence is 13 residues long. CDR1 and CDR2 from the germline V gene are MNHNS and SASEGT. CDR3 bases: TGTGCCAGCACTCCAGTGGTTGCTAGCCAGCCGAACTTC. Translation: CASTPVVASQPNF.

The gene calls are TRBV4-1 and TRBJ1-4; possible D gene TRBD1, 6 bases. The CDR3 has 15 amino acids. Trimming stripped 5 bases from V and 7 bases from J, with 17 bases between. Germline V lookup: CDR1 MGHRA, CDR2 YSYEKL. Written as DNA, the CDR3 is TGCGCCAGCAGCTCCCGGGGGGGGGCAGGTGAAAAACTGTTTTTT. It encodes CASSSRGGAGEKLFF.

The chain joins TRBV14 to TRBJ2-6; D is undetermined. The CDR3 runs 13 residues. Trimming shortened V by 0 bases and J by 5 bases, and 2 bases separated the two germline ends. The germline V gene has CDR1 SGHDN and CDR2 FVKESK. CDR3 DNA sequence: TGTGCCAGCAGCCAAGATTGGGCCAACGTCCTGACTTTC. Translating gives CASSQDWANVLTF.

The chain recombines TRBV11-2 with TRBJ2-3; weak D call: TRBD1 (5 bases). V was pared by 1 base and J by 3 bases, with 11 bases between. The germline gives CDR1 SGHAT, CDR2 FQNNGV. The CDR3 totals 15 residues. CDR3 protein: CASSLVGQQTDTQYF. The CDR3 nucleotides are TGTGCCAGCAGCTTAGTGGGGCAGCAAACAGATACGCAGTATTTT.

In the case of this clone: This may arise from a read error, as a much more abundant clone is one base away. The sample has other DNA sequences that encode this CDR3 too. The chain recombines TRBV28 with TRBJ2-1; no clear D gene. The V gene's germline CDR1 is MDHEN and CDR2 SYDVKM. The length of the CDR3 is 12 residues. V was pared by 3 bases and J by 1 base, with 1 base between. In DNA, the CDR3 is TGTGCCAGCAGTTTTTCCTACAATGAGCAGTTCTTC. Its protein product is CASSFSYNEQFF.

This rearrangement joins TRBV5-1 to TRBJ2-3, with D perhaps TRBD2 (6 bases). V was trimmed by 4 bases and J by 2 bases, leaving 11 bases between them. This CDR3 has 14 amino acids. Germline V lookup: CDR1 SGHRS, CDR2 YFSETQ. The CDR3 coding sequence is TGCGCCAGCAGCGGGGCGGGGCACACAGATACGCAGTATTTT. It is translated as CASSGAGHTDTQYF.

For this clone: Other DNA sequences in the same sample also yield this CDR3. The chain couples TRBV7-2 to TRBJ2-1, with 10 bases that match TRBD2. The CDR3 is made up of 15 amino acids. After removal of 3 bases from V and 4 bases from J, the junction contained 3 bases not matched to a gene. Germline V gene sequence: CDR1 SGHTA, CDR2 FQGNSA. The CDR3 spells CASSFLAGVYNEQFF. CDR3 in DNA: TGTGCCAGCAGCTTCCTAGCGGGAGTATACAATGAGCAGTTCTTC. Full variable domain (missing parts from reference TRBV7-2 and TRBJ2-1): GAGVSQSPSNKVTEKGKDVELRCDPISGHTALYWYRQSLGQGLEFLIYFQGNSAPDKSGLPSDRFSAERTGGSVSTLTIQRTQQEDSAVYLCASSFLAGVYNEQFFGPGTRLTVL.

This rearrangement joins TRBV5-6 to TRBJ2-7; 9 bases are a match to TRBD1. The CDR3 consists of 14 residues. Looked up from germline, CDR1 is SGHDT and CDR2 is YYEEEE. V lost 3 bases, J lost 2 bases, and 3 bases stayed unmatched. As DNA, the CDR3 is TGTGCCAGCAGCTGGACAGGGGCGGCCTACGAGCAGTACTTC. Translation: CASSWTGAAYEQYF.